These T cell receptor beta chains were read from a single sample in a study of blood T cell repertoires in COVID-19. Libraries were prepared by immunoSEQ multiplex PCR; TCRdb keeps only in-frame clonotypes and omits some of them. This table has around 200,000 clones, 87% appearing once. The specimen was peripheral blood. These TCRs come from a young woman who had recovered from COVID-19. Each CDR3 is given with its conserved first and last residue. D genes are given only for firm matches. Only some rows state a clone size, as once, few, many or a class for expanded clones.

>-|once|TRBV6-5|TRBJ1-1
TGTGCCAGCAGTTACGGAGTGGTGGCGCGGAACACTGAAGCTTTCTTT
CASSYGVVARNTEAFF
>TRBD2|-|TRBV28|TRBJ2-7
TGTGCCAGCAGTTTCCCTAGCGGGATTAACAACGAGCAGTACTTC
CASSFPSGINNEQYF
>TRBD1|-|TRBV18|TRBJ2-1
TGTGCCAGCTCACCACTACAGGGGGACTACAATGAGCAGTTCTTC
CASSPLQGDYNEQFF
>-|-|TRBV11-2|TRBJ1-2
TGTGCCAGCAGCTTAATATCGGGGAGCATGAACGGCTACACCTTC
CASSLISGSMNGYTF
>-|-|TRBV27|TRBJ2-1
TGTGCCAGCAGTCCCGTTGCGGGAATCTTGCCCCATGAGCAGTTCTTC
CASSPVAGILPHEQFF
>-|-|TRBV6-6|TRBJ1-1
TGTGCCAGCACCCAAGGGGGGGACGGTGAAGCTTTCTTT
CASTQGGDGEAFF
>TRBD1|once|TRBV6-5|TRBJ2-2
TGTGCCAGCAGTTCCAGGACAGGGGCGAACGGGGAGCTGTTTTTT
CASSSRTGANGELFF
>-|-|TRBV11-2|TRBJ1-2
TGTGCCAGCAGCTTAGATGTGAGGGGGTCCCTCGCTCACTATGGCTACACCTTC
CASSLDVRGSLAHYGYTF
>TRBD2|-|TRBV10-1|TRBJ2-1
TGCGCCAGCAGTTCTGGGACTAGCGGGAGATTGGGCGATGAGCAGTTCTTC
CASSSGTSGRLGDEQFF
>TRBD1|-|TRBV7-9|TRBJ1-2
TGTGCCACCGCACCGGGACAGGGGACAAATGGCTACACCTTC
CATAPGQGTNGYTF
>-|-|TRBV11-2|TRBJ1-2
TGTGCCAGCAGCTTAGTGGGGAGTGGCTACACCTTC
CASSLVGSGYTF
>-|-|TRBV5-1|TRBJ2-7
TGCGCCAGCAGCGCTCGAACGGGGGTTACGCGTGCGCAGTACTTC
CASSARTGVTRAQYF
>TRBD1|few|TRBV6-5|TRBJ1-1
TGTGCCAGCAGTTTAGGACAGGGGGCCCGGGGAGCTTTCTTT
CASSLGQGARGAFF
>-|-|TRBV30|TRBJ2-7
TGTGCCTGGAGTGACGACGGGTCCTACGAGCAGTACTTC
CAWSDDGSYEQYF
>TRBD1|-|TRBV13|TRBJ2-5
TGTGCCAGCAGCGTAGGACAGGGAGCGCAAGAGACCCAGTACTTC
CASSVGQGAQETQYF
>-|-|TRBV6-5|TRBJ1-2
TGTGCCAGCATCGCCCTGGCGGGCTATGGCTACACCTTC
CASIALAGYGYTF
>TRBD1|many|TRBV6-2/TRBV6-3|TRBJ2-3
TGTGCCAGCAGTGATGGGACAGGTGGGGCAGATACGCAGTATTTT
CASSDGTGGADTQYF
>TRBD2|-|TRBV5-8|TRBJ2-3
TGTGCCAGCAGCTACGGACTAGCGGAACTCACAGATACGCAGTATTTT
CASSYGLAELTDTQYF